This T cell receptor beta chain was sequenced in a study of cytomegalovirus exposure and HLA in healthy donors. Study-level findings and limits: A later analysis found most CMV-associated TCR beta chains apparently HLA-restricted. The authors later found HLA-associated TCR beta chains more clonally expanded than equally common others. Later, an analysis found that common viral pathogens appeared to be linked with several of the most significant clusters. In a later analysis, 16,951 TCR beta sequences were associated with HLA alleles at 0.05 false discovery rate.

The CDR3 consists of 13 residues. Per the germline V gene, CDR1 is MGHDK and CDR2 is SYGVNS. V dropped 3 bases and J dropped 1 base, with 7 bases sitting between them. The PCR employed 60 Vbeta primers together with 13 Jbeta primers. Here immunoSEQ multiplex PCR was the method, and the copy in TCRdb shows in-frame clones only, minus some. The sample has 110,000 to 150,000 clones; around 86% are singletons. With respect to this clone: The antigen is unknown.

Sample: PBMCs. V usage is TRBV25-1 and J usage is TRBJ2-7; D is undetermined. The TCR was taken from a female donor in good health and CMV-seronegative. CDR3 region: CASSEVGSYEQYF. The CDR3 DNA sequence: TGTGCCAGCAGTGAGGTCGGGTCCTACGAGCAGTACTTC.